The entry below describes one T cell receptor (beta chain). There are 15 residues in the CDR3. Unmatched junction bases numbered 4, after V lost 3 bases and J lost 3 bases. In germline, CDR1 is ENHRY, CDR2 SYGVKD. The PCR used 60 Vbeta and 13 Jbeta primers. The data were produced by immunoSEQ multiplex PCR, yet TCRdb's version contains in-frame clones alone and is incomplete. Of about 170,000 clones listed, 60% to 85% are singletons. The sample is drawn from a study of cytomegalovirus exposure and HLA in healthy donors. The gene calls are TRBV10-3 and TRBJ2-3; 9 positions agree with TRBD2. Source material: PBMCs. The sequence came from a woman aged 45-59 years in good health and CMV-seropositive. The CDR3 is CAISEAGGGTDTQYF. The CDR3 DNA reads TGTGCCATCAGTGAAGCGGGGGGAGGGACAGATACGCAGTATTTT.